This TCR beta chain was found in a study of blood T cell repertoires in COVID-19. Study-wide background: COVID-19 samples from acute and convalescent phases originated in the United States, Italy and Spain. Sources were T cells, B-cell-depleted T cells, or PBMCs; the material itself was cDNA or gDNA.

In the original processing: Using reference gene primer amplification, nucleated cell counts were estimated. Sequencing was performed with immunoSEQ multiplex PCR; in TCRdb, only in-frame clones are kept and a portion is missing. V and J calls and clone size are given by that table; D and trimming were obtained from the DNA. Seen here are approximately 51,000 clones, around 82% observed once, and the top ten hold approximately 15%. The sample consisted of peripheral blood. This sequence originates from a human donor in a cohort sampled during active COVID-19.

CDR3 bases: TGTGCCAGCAGCTTCCAACCCACTAGCGGGAGGGCCGGTGAGCAGTTCTTC. Translating it yields CASSFQPTSGRAGEQFF. This rearrangement joins TRBV7-6 to TRBJ2-1; TRBD2 aligns across 13 bases. The CDR3 has 17 amino acids. The V segment lost 3 bases and the J segment 9 bases; nucleotides outside the gene matches: 11. CDR1 and CDR2 (germline): SGHVS, FNYEAQ. The whole variable domain, filled in from reference TRBV7-6 and TRBJ2-1, reads GAGVSQSPRYKVTKRGQDVALRCDPISGHVSLYWYRQALGQGPEFLTYFNYEAQQDKSGLPNDRFSAERPEGSISTLTIQRTEQRDSAMYRCASSFQPTSGRAGEQFFGPGTRLTVL.